This T cell receptor beta chain was obtained from a study of neoadjuvant nivolumab and ipilimumab in lung cancer. Study-level information: Nivolumab 3 mg/kg was given days 1, 15 and 29, plus ipilimumab 1 mg/kg day 1 in combination.

About this clone: Its antigen is not identified.

The study, taken as a whole, reports: From pretherapy to surgery, tumor richness and clonality rose with dual therapy. Compared with tumor-adjacent uninvolved lung, resected tumors showed greater richness and clonality.

Libraries were prepared by immunoSEQ multiplex PCR; TCRdb keeps only in-frame clonotypes and omits some of them. The sample shows 28,000 or so clones, 65% to 85% of them seen only once. Sequenced here: tumor tissue, sampled after neoadjuvant nivolumab, alone or with ipilimumab, at or shortly before surgery. This receptor was obtained from an adult with non-small cell lung cancer.

This CDR3 reads CASSSYSGVTGELFF. The CDR3 DNA reads TGTGCCAGCAGCTCATATAGCGGGGTCACCGGGGAGCTGTTTTTT. This chain uses TRBV9 with TRBJ2-2; 8 bases match TRBD2. After removal of 4 bases from V and 4 bases from J, the junction contained 6 bases not matched to a gene. CDR1 is SGDLS and CDR2 is YYNGEE in the germline V gene. The CDR3 sequence is 15 residues long.